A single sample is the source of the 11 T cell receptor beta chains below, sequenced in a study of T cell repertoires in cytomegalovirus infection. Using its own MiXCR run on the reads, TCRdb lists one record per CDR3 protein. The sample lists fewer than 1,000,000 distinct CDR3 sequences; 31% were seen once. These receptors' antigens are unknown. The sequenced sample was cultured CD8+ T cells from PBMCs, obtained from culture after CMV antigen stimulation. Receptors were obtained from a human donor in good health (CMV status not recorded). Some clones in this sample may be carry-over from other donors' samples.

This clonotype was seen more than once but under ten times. The CDR3 DNA reads as TGTGCCAGCAGCTCCTATGATGAGGGGGAGACCCAGTACTTC. This codes for CASSSYDEGETQYF. The V call is TRBV5-6, the J call TRBJ2-5; D may be TRBD1 or TRBD2 (5 bases each). The V end lost 3 bases, the J end lost 5 bases, and 14 bases lay between the germline ends. The CDR3 is 14 residues long. The germline gives CDR1 SGHDT, CDR2 YYEEEE. The full variable domain, with the rest looked up from reference TRBV5-6 and TRBJ2-5, is DAGVTQSPTHLIKTRGQQVTLRCSPKSGHDTVSWYQQALGQGPQFIFQYYEEEERQRGNFPDRFSGHQFPNYSSELNVNALLLGDSALYLCASSSYDEGETQYFGPGTRLLVL.

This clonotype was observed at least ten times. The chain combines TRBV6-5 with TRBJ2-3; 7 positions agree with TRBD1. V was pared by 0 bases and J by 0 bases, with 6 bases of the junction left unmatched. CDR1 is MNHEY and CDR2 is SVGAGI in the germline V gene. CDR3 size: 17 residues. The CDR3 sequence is CASSYSRTGASTDTQYF. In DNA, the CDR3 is TGTGCCAGCAGTTACTCGAGGACAGGTGCTAGCACAGATACGCAGTATTTT.

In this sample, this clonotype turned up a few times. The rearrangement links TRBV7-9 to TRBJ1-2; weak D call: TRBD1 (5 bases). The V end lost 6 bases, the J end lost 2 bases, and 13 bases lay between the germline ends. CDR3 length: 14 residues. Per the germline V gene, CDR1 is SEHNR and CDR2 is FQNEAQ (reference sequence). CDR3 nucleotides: TGTGCCAGCAGTTCGCCCGGGGCGAACTATGGCTACACCTTC. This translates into CASSSPGANYGYTF.

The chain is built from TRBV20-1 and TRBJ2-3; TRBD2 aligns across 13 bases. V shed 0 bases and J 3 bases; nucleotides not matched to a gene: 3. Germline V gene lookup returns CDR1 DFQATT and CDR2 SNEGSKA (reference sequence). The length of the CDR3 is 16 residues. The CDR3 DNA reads TGCAGTGCTAGAGATTGGGGACTAGCGGGGACAGATACGCAGTATTTT. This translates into CSARDWGLAGTDTQYF.

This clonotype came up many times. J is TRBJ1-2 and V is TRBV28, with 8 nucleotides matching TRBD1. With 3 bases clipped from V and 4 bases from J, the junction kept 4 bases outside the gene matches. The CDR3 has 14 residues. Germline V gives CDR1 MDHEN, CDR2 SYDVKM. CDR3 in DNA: TGTGCCAGCAGTTTGGGGACAGGACGCTATGGCTACACCTTC. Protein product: CASSLGTGRYGYTF.

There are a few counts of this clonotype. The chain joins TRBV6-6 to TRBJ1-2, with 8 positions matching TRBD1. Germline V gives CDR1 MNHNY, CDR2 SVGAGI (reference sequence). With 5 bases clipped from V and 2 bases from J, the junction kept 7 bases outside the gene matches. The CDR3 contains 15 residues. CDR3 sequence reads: CASSTGQGVNYGYTF. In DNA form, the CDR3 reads TGTGCCAGCAGTACCGGACAGGGAGTAAACTATGGCTACACCTTC.

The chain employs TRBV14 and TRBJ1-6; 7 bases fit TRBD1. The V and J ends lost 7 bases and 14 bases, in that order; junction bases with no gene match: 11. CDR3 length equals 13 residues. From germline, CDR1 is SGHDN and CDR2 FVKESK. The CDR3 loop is CASTLGRGPALHF. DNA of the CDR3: TGTGCCAGCACCCTCGGGAGGGGGCCGGCCCTCCACTTT.

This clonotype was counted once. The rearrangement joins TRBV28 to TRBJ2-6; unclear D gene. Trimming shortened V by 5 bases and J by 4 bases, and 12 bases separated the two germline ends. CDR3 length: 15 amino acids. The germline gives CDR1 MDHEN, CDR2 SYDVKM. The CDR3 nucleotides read TGTGCCAGCAGTCCCACGGGTCGCGGGGCCAACGTCCTGACTTTC. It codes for CASSPTGRGANVLTF. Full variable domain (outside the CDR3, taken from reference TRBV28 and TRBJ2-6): DVKVTQSSRYLVKRTGEKVFLECVQDMDHENMFWYRQDPGLGLRLIYFSYDVKMKEKGDIPEGYSVSREKKERFSLILESASTNQTSMYLCASSPTGRGANVLTFGAGSRLTVL.

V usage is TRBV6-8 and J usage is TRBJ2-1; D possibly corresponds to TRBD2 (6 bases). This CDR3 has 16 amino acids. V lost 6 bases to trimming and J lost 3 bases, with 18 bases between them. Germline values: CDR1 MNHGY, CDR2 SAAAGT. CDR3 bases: TGTGCCAGCAGCCGTGGGACTGGCCCATACTACAATGAGCAGTTCTTC. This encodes CASSRGTGPYYNEQFF.

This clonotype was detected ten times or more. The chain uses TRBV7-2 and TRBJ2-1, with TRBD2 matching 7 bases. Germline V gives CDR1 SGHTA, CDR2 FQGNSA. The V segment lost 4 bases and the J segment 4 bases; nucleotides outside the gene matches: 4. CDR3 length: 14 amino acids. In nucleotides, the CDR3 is TGTGCCAGCAGCTGGGGGGGGTCTTACAATGAGCAGTTCTTC. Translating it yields CASSWGGSYNEQFF.

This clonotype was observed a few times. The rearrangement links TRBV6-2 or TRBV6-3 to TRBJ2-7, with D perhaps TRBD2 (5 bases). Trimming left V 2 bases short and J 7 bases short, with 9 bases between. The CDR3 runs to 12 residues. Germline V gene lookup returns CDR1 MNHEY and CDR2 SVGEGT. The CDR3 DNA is TGTGCCAGCAGTTACGGCACGGGGGAGCAGTACGTC. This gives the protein CASSYGTGEQYV.